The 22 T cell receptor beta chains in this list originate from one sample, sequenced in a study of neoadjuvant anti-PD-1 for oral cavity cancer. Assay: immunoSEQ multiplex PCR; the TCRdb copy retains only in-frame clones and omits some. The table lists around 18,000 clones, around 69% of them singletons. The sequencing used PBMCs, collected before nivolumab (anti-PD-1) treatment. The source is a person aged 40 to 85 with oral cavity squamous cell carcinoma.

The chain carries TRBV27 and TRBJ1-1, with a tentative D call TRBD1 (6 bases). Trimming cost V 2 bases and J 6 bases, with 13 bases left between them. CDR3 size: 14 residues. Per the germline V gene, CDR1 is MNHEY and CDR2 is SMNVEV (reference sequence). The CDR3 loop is CASSLGQITSEAFF. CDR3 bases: TGTGCCAGCAGTTTAGGACAGATAACTTCTGAAGCTTTCTTT.

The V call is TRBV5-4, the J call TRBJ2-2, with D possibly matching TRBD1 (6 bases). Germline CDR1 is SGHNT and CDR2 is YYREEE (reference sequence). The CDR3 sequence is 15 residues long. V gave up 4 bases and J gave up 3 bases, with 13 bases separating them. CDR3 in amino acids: CASSKITGYTGELFF. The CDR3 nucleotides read TGTGCCAGCAGCAAAATTACAGGGTACACCGGGGAGCTGTTTTTT.

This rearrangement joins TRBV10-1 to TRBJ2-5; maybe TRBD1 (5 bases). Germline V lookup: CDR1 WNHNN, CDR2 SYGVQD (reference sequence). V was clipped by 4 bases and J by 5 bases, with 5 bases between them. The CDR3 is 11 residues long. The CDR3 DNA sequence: TGCGCCAGCAGTGCAGGGGAGACCCAGTACTTC. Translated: CASSAGETQYF.

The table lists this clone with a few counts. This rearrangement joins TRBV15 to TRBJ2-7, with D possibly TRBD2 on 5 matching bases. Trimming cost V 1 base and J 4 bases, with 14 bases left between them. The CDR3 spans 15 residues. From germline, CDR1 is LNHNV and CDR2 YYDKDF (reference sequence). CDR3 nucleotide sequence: TGTGCCACCAGCAGAGGAGCTGGCGGCGGGTACGAGCAGTACTTC. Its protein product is CATSRGAGGGYEQYF.

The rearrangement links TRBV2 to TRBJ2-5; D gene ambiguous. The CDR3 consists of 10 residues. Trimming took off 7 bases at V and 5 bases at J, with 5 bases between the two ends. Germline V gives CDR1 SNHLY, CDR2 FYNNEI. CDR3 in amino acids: CASMGETQYF. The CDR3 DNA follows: TGTGCCAGCATGGGGGAGACCCAGTACTTC.

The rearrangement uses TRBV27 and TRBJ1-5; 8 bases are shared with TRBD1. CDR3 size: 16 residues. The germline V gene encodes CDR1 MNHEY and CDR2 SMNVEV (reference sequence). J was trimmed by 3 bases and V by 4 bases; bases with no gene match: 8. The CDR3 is CASSSWTGLDNQPQHF. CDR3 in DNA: TGTGCCAGCAGTTCATGGACAGGGTTGGACAATCAGCCCCAGCATTTT.

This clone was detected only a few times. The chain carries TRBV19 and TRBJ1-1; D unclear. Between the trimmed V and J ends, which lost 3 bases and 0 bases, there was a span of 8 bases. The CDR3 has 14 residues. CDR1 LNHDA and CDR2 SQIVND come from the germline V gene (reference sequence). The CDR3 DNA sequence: TGTGCCAGTAGTATCTTCGATGTGAACACTGAAGCTTTCTTT. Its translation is CASSIFDVNTEAFF.

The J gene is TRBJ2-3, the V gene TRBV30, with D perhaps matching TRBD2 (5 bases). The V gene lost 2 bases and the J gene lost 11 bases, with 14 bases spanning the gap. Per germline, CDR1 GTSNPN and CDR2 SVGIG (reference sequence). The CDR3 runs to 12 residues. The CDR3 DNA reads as TGTGCCTGGAGTCCGTGGACCAGCGGGCAGTATTTT. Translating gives CAWSPWTSGQYF.

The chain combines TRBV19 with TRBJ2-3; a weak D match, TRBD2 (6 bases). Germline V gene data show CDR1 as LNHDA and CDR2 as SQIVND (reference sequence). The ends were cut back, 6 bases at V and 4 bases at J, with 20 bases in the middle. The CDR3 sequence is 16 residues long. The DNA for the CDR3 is TGTGCCAGTAGCTTCTTGGCGGGAAGACAGTCAGATACGCAGTATTTT. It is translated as CASSFLAGRQSDTQYF.

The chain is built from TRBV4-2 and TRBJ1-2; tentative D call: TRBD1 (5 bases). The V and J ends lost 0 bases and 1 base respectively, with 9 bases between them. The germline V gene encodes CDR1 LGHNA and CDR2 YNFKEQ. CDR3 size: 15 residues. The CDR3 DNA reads TGTGCCAGCAGCCAAGACGACAGAAATAACTATGGCTACACCTTC. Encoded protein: CASSQDDRNNYGYTF.

The CDR3 protein is CASKSYTGELFF. CDR3 nucleotide sequence: TGTGCCAGCAAGTCATACACCGGGGAGCTGTTTTTT. The chain joins TRBV9 to TRBJ2-2; the D is unclear. This CDR3 is 12 amino acids long. The V gene lost 6 bases and the J gene lost 3 bases, with 6 bases spanning the gap. CDR1 is SGDLS, CDR2 YYNGEE, per germline.

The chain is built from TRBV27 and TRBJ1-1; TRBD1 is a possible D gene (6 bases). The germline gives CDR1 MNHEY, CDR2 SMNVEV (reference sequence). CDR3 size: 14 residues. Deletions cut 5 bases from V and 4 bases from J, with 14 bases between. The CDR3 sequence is CASSLDRKRTEAFF. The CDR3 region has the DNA TGTGCCAGCAGTCTCGACAGGAAACGCACTGAAGCTTTCTTT.

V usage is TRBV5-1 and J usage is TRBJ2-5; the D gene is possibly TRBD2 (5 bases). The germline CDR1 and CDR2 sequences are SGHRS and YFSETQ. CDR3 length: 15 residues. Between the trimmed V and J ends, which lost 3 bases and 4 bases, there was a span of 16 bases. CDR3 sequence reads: CASSYTSVVRETQYF. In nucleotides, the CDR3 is TGCGCCAGCAGCTACACTAGTGTCGTCCGAGAGACCCAGTACTTC.

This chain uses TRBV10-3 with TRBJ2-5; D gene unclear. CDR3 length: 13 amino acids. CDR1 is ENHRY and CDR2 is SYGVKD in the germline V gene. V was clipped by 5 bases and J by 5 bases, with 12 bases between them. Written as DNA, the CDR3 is TGTGCCATCAGTAGGAACGACGGGGAGACCCAGTACTTC. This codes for CAISRNDGETQYF.

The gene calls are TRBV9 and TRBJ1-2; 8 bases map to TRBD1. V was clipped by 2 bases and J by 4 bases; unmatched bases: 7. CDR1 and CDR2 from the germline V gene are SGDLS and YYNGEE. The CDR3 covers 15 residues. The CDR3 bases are TGTGCCAGCAGCGTGGGGACAGGCGCCGGCTATGGCTACACCTTC. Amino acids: CASSVGTGAGYGYTF.

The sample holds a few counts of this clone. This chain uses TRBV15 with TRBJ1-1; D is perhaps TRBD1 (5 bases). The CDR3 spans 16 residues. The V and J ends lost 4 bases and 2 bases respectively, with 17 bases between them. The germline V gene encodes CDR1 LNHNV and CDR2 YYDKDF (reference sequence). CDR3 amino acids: CATSMGGREGNTEAFF. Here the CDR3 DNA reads TGTGCCACCAGCATGGGAGGCAGGGAAGGAAACACTGAAGCTTTCTTT. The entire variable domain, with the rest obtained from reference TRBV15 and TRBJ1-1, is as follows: DAMVIQNPRYQVTQFGKPVTLSCSQTLNHNVMYWYQQKSSQAPKLLFHYYDKDFNNEADTPDNFQSRRPNTSFCFLDIRSPGLGDTAMYLCATSMGGREGNTEAFFGQGTRLTVV.

As DNA, the CDR3 is TGTGCCAGCAGCCTACAGGGTGACACCATATATTTT. Translating it yields CASSLQGDTIYF. The chain employs TRBV9 and TRBJ1-3, with D perhaps TRBD1 (6 bases). The CDR3 has 12 amino acids. The germline V gene encodes CDR1 SGDLS and CDR2 YYNGEE. V lost 4 bases and J lost 8, with 10 bases in between.

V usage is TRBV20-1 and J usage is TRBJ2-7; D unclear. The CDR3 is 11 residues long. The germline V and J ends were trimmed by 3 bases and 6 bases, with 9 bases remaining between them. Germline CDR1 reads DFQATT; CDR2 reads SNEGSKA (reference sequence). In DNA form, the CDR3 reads TGCAGTGCTAGTCGAGAGAGCGAGCAGTACTTC. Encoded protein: CSASRESEQYF.

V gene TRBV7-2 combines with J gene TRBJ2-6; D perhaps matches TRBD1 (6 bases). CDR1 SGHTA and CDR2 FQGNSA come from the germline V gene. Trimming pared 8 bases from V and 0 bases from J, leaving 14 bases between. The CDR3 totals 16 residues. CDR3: CASGKGGYSGANVLTF. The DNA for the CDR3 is TGTGCCAGCGGGAAAGGGGGTTACTCTGGGGCCAACGTCCTGACTTTC. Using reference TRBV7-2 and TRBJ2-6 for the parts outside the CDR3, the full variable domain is GAGVSQSPSNKVTEKGKDVELRCDPISGHTALYWYRQSLGQGLEFLIYFQGNSAPDKSGLPSDRFSAERTGGSVSTLTIQRTQQEDSAVYLCASGKGGYSGANVLTFGAGSRLTVL.

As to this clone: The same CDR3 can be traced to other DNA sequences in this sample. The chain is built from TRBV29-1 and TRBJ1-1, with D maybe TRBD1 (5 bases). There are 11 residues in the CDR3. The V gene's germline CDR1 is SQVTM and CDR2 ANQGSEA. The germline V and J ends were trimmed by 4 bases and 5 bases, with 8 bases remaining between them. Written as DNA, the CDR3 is TGCAGCGTTGGGGGGGATACTGAAGCTTTCTTT. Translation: CSVGGDTEAFF.

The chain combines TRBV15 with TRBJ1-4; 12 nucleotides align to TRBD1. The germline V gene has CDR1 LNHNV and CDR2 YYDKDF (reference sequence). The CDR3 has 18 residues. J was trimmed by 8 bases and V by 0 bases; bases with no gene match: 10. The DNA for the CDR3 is TGTGCCACCAGCAGAGATCCGGGACAGGGGGCGTTCGACGAAAAACTGTTTTTT. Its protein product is CATSRDPGQGAFDEKLFF.

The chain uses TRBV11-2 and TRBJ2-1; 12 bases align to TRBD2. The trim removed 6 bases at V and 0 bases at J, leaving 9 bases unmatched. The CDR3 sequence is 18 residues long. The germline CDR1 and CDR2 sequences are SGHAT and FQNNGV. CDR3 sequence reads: CASSLAGGPQSSYNEQFF. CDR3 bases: TGTGCCAGCAGTCTAGCGGGAGGGCCCCAGAGCTCCTACAATGAGCAGTTCTTC.